This is a list of T cell receptor beta chains from one sample in a study of radiation and T cells in renal cell carcinoma. The assay was immunoSEQ multiplex PCR, and TCRdb's table has in-frame clones only and misses some. The repertoire consists of around 99,000 clones, with 80% to 90% occurring once and the leading ten covering approximately 7.3%. This material consisted of blood, taken from a patient whose treatment included radiotherapy and nephrectomy. These receptors originate from a man in his sixties with renal cell carcinoma. CDR3s include the opening cysteine and the closing phenylalanine or tryptophan. The D gene is left open where the match is weak. Clone size is given for some rows only: seen once, a few or many times, or a class if the clone is expanded.

abundance: once
j_gene: TRBJ1-2
d_gene: NA
v_gene: TRBV28
CDR3nt: TGTGCCAGCAGTCCCCAACTGGGATACTATGGCTACACCTTC
CDR3aa: CASSPQLGYYGYTF

abundance: NA
j_gene: TRBJ2-7
d_gene: NA
v_gene: TRBV19
CDR3nt: TGTGCCAGTAGTATACAGGCCGGACAAAGCTCCTACGAGCAGTACTTC
CDR3aa: CASSIQAGQSSYEQYF

abundance: NA
j_gene: TRBJ1-1
d_gene: NA
v_gene: TRBV19
CDR3nt: TGTGCCAGTACCCGATCAAGAGGCAGGCGGTGGACTGAAGCTTTCTTT
CDR3aa: CASTRSRGRRWTEAFF

abundance: NA
j_gene: TRBJ2-6
d_gene: TRBD2
v_gene: TRBV28
CDR3nt: TGTGCCAGCAGCGGGGGGGCTGGGGCCAACGTCCTGACTTTC
CDR3aa: CASSGGAGANVLTF

abundance: NA
j_gene: TRBJ1-1
d_gene: NA
v_gene: TRBV28
CDR3nt: TGTGCCAGCAGTTTAGCACCAGCTACCGCTGAAGCTTTCTTT
CDR3aa: CASSLAPATAEAFF

abundance: NA
j_gene: TRBJ2-3
d_gene: TRBD1
v_gene: TRBV19
CDR3nt: TGTGCCAGTACCGAGGGACAGCCGGGGATAGATACGCAGTATTTT
CDR3aa: CASTEGQPGIDTQYF

abundance: NA
j_gene: TRBJ2-7
d_gene: TRBD2
v_gene: TRBV7-8
CDR3nt: TGTGCCAGCAGCCCGAGCGGGAGGGCCAGTTCCTACGAGCAGTACTTC
CDR3aa: CASSPSGRASSYEQYF

abundance: NA
j_gene: TRBJ2-5
d_gene: NA
v_gene: TRBV5-1
CDR3nt: TGCGCCAGCAGCTTGAAAGTGCAGGAGACCCAGTACTTC
CDR3aa: CASSLKVQETQYF

abundance: NA
j_gene: TRBJ2-5
d_gene: NA
v_gene: TRBV6-1
CDR3nt: TGTGCCAGCAGTGGGTCAAGGGGCCAAGAGACCCAGTACTTC
CDR3aa: CASSGSRGQETQYF

abundance: NA
j_gene: TRBJ2-7
d_gene: NA
v_gene: TRBV25-1
CDR3nt: TGTGCCAGCAGTGAATTGGGTTACGAGCAGTACTTC
CDR3aa: CASSELGYEQYF

abundance: NA
j_gene: TRBJ2-3
d_gene: NA
v_gene: TRBV9
CDR3nt: TGTGCCAGCAGCGCTGCCCCGGCGGGATACCAGGGTACGCAGTATTTT
CDR3aa: CASSAAPAGYQGTQYF

abundance: NA
j_gene: TRBJ2-1
d_gene: TRBD1
v_gene: TRBV15
CDR3nt: TGTGCCACCAGCAGGCCCGGGACAGGGGCGAACAATGAGCAGTTCTTC
CDR3aa: CATSRPGTGANNEQFF

abundance: NA
j_gene: TRBJ1-5
d_gene: NA
v_gene: TRBV28
CDR3nt: TGTGCCAGCAGTTCGATTGATAGCAATCAGCCCCAGCATTTT
CDR3aa: CASSSIDSNQPQHF

abundance: NA
j_gene: TRBJ2-6
d_gene: TRBD1
v_gene: TRBV5-1
CDR3nt: TGCGCCAGCAGCTTTGGACAGGGGTCTGGGGCCAACGTCCTGACTTTC
CDR3aa: CASSFGQGSGANVLTF

abundance: NA
j_gene: TRBJ2-1
d_gene: TRBD2
v_gene: TRBV27
CDR3nt: TGTGCCAGCAGTTTATGGACTAGCGGGAGCCTCAATGAGCAGTTCTTC
CDR3aa: CASSLWTSGSLNEQFF